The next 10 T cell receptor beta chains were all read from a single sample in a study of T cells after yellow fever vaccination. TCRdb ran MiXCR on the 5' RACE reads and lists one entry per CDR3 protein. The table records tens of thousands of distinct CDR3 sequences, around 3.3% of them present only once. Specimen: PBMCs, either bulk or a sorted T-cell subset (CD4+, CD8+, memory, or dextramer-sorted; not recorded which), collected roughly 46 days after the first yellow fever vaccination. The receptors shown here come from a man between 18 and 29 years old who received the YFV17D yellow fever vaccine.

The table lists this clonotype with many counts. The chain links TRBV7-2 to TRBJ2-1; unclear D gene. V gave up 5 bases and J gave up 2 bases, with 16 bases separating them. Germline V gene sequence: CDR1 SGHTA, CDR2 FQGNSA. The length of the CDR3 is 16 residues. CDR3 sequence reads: CASSHPPYNTYNEQFF. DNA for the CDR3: TGTGCCAGCAGCCACCCCCCCTATAACACCTACAATGAGCAGTTCTTC.

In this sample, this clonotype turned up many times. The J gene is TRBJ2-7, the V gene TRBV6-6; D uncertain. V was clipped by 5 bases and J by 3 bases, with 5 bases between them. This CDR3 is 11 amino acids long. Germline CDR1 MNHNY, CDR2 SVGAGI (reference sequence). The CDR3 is CASSRSYEQYF. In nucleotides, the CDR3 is TGTGCCAGCAGTCGAAGCTACGAGCAGTACTTC.

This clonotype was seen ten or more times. Here the CDR3 DNA reads TGTGCCAGCAGTGAAAGGTTTTATAGCAATCAGCCCCAGCATTTT. Translated: CASSERFYSNQPQHF. The V gene is TRBV6-1, the J gene TRBJ1-5; no firm D call. Trimming removed 2 bases from V and 0 bases from J, with 8 bases in between. This CDR3 is built from 15 residues. In germline, CDR1 is MNHNS, CDR2 SASEGT.

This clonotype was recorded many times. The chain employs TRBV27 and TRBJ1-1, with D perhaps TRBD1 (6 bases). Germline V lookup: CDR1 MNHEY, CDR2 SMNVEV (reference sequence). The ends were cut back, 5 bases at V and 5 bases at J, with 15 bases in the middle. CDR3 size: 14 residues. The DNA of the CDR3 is TGTGCCAGCAGTCTACAGGGACGGTTGACTGAAGCTTTCTTT. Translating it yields CASSLQGRLTEAFF.

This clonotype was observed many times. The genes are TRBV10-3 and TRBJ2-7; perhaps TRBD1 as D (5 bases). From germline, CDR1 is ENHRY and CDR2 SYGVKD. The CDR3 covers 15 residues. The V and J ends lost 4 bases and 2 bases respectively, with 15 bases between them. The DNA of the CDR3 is TGTGCCATCAGTGCAGGCCAGGGCGACACCTACGAGCAGTACTTC. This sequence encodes CAISAGQGDTYEQYF.

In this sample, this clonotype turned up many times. This CDR3 is CAWSVPGLRGGYTF. CDR3 coding DNA: TGTGCCTGGAGTGTACCGGGACTAAGGGGAGGCTACACCTTC. The V call is TRBV30, the J call TRBJ1-2, with D possibly TRBD1 on 5 matching bases. The CDR3 loop spans 14 amino acids. Trimming took off 0 bases at V and 8 bases at J, with 16 bases between the two ends. CDR1 GTSNPN and CDR2 SVGIG come from the germline V gene (reference sequence).

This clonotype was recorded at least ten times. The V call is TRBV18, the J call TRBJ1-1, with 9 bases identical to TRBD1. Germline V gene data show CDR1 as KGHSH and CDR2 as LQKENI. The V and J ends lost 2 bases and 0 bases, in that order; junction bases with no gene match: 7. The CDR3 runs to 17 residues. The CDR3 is CASSPWTGASMNTEAFF. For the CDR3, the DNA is TGTGCCAGCTCACCATGGACAGGGGCAAGTATGAACACTGAAGCTTTCTTT.

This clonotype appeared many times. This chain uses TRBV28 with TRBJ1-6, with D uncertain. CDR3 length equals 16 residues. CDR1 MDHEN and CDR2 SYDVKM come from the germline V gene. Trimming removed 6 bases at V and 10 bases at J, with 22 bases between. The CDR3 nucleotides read TGTGCCAGCAGGGCCTCCAGAAGGGCGCGTCGGTCACCCCTCCACTTT. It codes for CASRASRRARRSPLHF.

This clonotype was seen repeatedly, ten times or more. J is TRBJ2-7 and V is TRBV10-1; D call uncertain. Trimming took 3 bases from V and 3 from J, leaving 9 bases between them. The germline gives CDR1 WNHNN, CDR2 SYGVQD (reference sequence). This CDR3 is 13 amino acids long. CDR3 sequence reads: CASSDSGRYEQYF. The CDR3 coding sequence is TGCGCCAGCAGTGACTCCGGGCGCTACGAGCAGTACTTC.

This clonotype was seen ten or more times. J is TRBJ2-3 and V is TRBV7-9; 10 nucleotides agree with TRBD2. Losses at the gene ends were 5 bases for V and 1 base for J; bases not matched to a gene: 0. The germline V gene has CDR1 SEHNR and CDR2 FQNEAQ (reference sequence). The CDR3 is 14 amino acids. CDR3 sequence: CASSTSGGTDTQYF. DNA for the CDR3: TGTGCCAGCAGCACTAGCGGGGGCACAGATACGCAGTATTTT.